This T cell receptor (beta chain) stems from a study of T cell repertoires in cytomegalovirus infection. TCRdb reanalysed the reads using MiXCR and keeps one entry per CDR3 protein. The data contain around 740,000 distinct CDR3 sequences, 35% of them singletons. The CDR3 runs to 18 residues. V was pared by 0 bases and J by 5 bases, with 12 bases of the junction left unmatched. CDR1 is MNHEY, CDR2 SMNVEV, per germline (reference sequence). The sample was PBMCs. The clonotype originates from a human donor in good health (CMV status not recorded). Some clones in this sample may be carry-over from other donors' samples. The chain couples TRBV27 to TRBJ1-1; 10 bases line up with TRBD1. CDR3 nucleotide sequence: TGTGCCAGCAGTTTATCGGGACAGGGGACCCAACCGGGTACTGAAGCTTTCTTT. Protein sequence: CASSLSGQGTQPGTEAFF.